This T cell receptor (beta chain) came from a study of T cell responses to AZD1222 COVID-19 vaccine. About the research overall: Second doses were pooled across both intervals (about 4 or about 12 weeks). Study-level points and caveats: Mostly white British, mostly female donors; authors suggested clonal diversity may be underestimated.

Details on this clone: Its antigen is as yet unknown.

Assay: immunoSEQ multiplex PCR; the TCRdb copy retains only in-frame clones and omits some. The sample lists about 84,000 clones, about 85% occurring once. CDR3 length equals 18 residues. Trimming removed 0 bases at V and 1 base at J, with 17 bases between. The germline V gene encodes CDR1 SGDLS and CDR2 YYNGEE. This clonotype was sampled from an adult in good health. The specimen comprised peripheral blood, sampled on day 0 of AZD1222 vaccination. V and J are TRBV9 and TRBJ2-1; D may be TRBD2 (6 bases). Here the CDR3 reads CASSVGLDGAGSYNEQFF. CDR3 nucleotide sequence: TGTGCCAGCAGCGTAGGGCTAGATGGGGCGGGATCCTACAATGAGCAGTTCTTC.